The clone carrying this T cell receptor (beta chain) was counted ten times or more. Its antigen remains unidentified. Germline CDR1 reads SNHLY; CDR2 reads FYNNEI. This CDR3 has 13 residues. V shed 6 bases, J shed 3 bases, and the junction held 5 bases outside the gene matches. The data were obtained in a study of Graves' ophthalmopathy and Graves' hyperthyroidism. Study-wide points: This model predicted ophthalmopathy progression (sensitivity 70% to 71%, specificity about 73%). The blood repertoire also included most expanded thyroid clonotypes above 0.001 frequency.

Active ophthalmopathy (CAS at least 3, NOSPECS at least 4), lasting under 3 months. Researchers took RNA transcripts and amplified TCR beta CDR3 regions from them. An opening RT-PCR round employed HTBI primers and preceded a second-round multiplex PCR. Each CDR3 protein is one row after TCRdb ran MiXCR on the multiplex PCR reads. Here the sample spans around 340,000 distinct CDR3 sequences, roughly 15% being singletons. This chain connects TRBV2 to TRBJ2-7, with 7 nucleotides matching TRBD2. The TCR originated in an adult man with Graves' ophthalmopathy. The sample consisted of peripheral blood. CDR3 DNA sequence: TGTGCCAGCAGCTTGGGGAGGGACTACGAGCAGTACTTC. This sequence encodes CASSLGRDYEQYF.